The rows below give T cell receptor beta chains drawn from one sample of a study of blood T cell repertoires in COVID-19. This table comes from immunoSEQ multiplex PCR, and its TCRdb copy is limited to in-frame clones, with some not included. The sample contains roughly 200,000 clones, just over 85% of which appear only once. The material sequenced was peripheral blood. The receptors were sampled from an elderly man with acute or convalescent COVID-19. Both conserved end residues are part of each CDR3. D genes are given only for firm matches. Clone size is stated in some rows and not others, as once, few, many or a class when expanded.

len,d_gene,abundance,j_gene,v_gene,CDR3aa,CDR3nt
14,-,-,TRBJ1-4,TRBV19,CASSIGQSNEKLFF,TGTGCCAGTAGTATCGGACAGTCTAATGAAAAACTGTTTTTT
14,-,-,TRBJ2-5,TRBV7-2,CASSLVGMGTGCNF,-
16,TRBD1,-,TRBJ1-6,TRBV27,CASTRWARDSNSPLHF,TGTGCCAGCACCCGATGGGCCCGGGACAGTAATTCACCCCTCCACTTT
14,TRBD1,-,TRBJ2-1,TRBV11-2,CASSLGTVRNEQFF,TGTGCCAGCAGCCTTGGGACAGTCCGAAATGAGCAGTTCTTC
13,-,-,TRBJ2-3,TRBV28,CASSQGLQGTQYF,TGTGCCAGCAGTCAGGGACTTCAAGGTACGCAGTATTTT
14,-,-,TRBJ1-1,TRBV7-2,CASSNGLQVAEAFF,TGTGCCAGCAGCAACGGCCTTCAGGTTGCTGAAGCTTTCTTT
16,-,-,TRBJ1-2,TRBV11-1,CASSFGVRGLEYGYTF,TGTGCCAGCAGCTTCGGGGTCAGGGGCCTCGAATATGGCTACACCTTC
14,-,once,TRBJ2-5,TRBV7-2,CASSYDRFQETQYF,TGTGCCAGCAGCTATGACAGGTTTCAAGAGACCCAGTACTTC
19,TRBD2,-,TRBJ2-3,TRBV9,CASSVTGTRRRSQTDTQYF,TGTGCCAGCAGCGTGACGGGGACTAGACGTAGGTCCCAGACAGATACGCAGTATTTT
14,TRBD2,few,TRBJ2-3,TRBV30,CAWNPGLAGGTQYF,TGTGCCTGGAACCCGGGACTAGCGGGAGGTACGCAGTATTTT
14,-,-,TRBJ2-2,TRBV30,CAWSSGTNTGELFF,TGTGCCTGGAGTAGCGGAACGAACACCGGGGAGCTGTTTTTT
10,-,-,TRBJ2-7,TRBV30,CAYSNYEQYF,TGTGCCTACTCAAACTACGAGCAGTACTTC
15,TRBD2,once,TRBJ2-5,TRBV9,CASSAYGGNGETQYF,TGTGCCAGCAGCGCCTACGGGGGGAACGGGGAGACCCAGTACTTC
15,TRBD1,-,TRBJ1-4,TRBV7-9,CASSFRTGGNEKLFF,TGTGCCAGCAGCTTCCGGACAGGGGGAAATGAAAAACTGTTTTTT